A selection of T cell receptor beta chains follows, all from one sample in a study of low-dose radiotherapy and immunotherapy resistance in tumors. TCRdb passed the reads through MiXCR, listing each CDR3 protein once. The sample consists of 30,000 or so distinct CDR3 sequences, about 49% of them appearing once. Source: PBMCs, taken after low-dose radiotherapy plus immunotherapy. The origin of the receptors is a male donor with gallbladder cancer. Each CDR3 is given with its conserved first and last residue. D genes are given only for firm matches. For some rows the clone size is stated as once, few or many, or as a class when expanded; others skip it.

abundance: NA
v_gene: TRBV20-1
d_gene: NA
j_gene: TRBJ2-6
CDR3nt: TGCAGTGCTAGGACAGGTAGCTCTGGGGCCAACGTCCTGACTTTC
CDR3aa: CSARTGSSGANVLTF

abundance: medium-sized
v_gene: TRBV6-2/TRBV6-3
d_gene: TRBD2
j_gene: TRBJ2-5
CDR3nt: TGTGCCAGCAGTTACGTCGGACTAGCGCGCCAAGAGACCCAGTACTTC
CDR3aa: CASSYVGLARQETQYF

abundance: NA
v_gene: TRBV29-1
d_gene: NA
j_gene: TRBJ2-1
CDR3nt: TGCAGCGAGCTAGCAGGCCTCTACAATGAGCAGTTCTTC
CDR3aa: CSELAGLYNEQFF

abundance: NA
v_gene: TRBV7-9
d_gene: NA
j_gene: TRBJ2-3
CDR3nt: TGTGCCAGCAGCATTCTAGGAGGCGATAGTTATGGGGATACGCAGTATTTT
CDR3aa: CASSILGGDSYGDTQYF

abundance: once
v_gene: TRBV5-5
d_gene: NA
j_gene: TRBJ2-1
CDR3nt: TGTGCCAGCAGCTTGGGACGAGCCAATGAGCAGTTCTTC
CDR3aa: CASSLGRANEQFF

abundance: many
v_gene: TRBV7-2
d_gene: NA
j_gene: TRBJ1-1
CDR3nt: TGTGCCAGCAGCTTTCGAAACACTGAAGCTTTCTTT
CDR3aa: CASSFRNTEAFF

abundance: NA
v_gene: TRBV5-1
d_gene: NA
j_gene: TRBJ2-3
CDR3nt: TGCGCCAGCAGCTCTAGTTCCCTAGATACGCAGTATTTT
CDR3aa: CASSSSSLDTQYF

abundance: many
v_gene: TRBV28
d_gene: NA
j_gene: TRBJ1-2
CDR3nt: TGTGCCAGCAGTCCGCCGGGGAACCTCTATGGCTACACCTTC
CDR3aa: CASSPPGNLYGYTF

abundance: NA
v_gene: TRBV29-1
d_gene: NA
j_gene: TRBJ1-1
CDR3nt: TGCAGCGTTGAAGACGGGGGAAACACTGAAGCTTTCTTT
CDR3aa: CSVEDGGNTEAFF

abundance: medium-sized
v_gene: TRBV9
d_gene: NA
j_gene: TRBJ2-2
CDR3nt: TGTGCCAGCAGCGTACCCGTTCTAGCGCCGAACACCGGGGAGCTGTTTTTT
CDR3aa: CASSVPVLAPNTGELFF

abundance: NA
v_gene: TRBV24-1
d_gene: NA
j_gene: TRBJ2-2
CDR3nt: TGTGCCACCAGTGACTGGACCGGGGAGCTGTTTTTT
CDR3aa: CATSDWTGELFF

abundance: NA
v_gene: TRBV20-1
d_gene: TRBD2
j_gene: TRBJ2-3
CDR3nt: TGCAGTGCTACCGTCCCCCATAGCGGGATCACAGATACGCAGTATTTT
CDR3aa: CSATVPHSGITDTQYF

abundance: NA
v_gene: TRBV6-5
d_gene: NA
j_gene: TRBJ2-7
CDR3nt: TGTGCCAGGGGCATCCAGGGGAAATACGAGCAGTACTTC
CDR3aa: CARGIQGKYEQYF

abundance: few
v_gene: TRBV6-2/TRBV6-3
d_gene: NA
j_gene: TRBJ1-5
CDR3nt: TGTGCCAGCAGTTGGCTTTTGCAGGGTGGCAATCAGCCCCAGCATTTT
CDR3aa: CASSWLLQGGNQPQHF

abundance: NA
v_gene: TRBV5-3
d_gene: NA
j_gene: TRBJ2-1
CDR3nt: TGTGCCAGCAGCTTCTTGAGGTCAGGGGGGGGTGAGCAGTTCTTC
CDR3aa: CASSFLRSGGGEQFF

abundance: many
v_gene: TRBV7-2
d_gene: TRBD1
j_gene: TRBJ2-6
CDR3nt: TGTGCCAGCATTCTGGGACAGATCTCTGGGGCCAACGTCCTGACTTTC
CDR3aa: CASILGQISGANVLTF

abundance: medium-sized
v_gene: TRBV5-4
d_gene: NA
j_gene: TRBJ1-2
CDR3nt: TGTGCCAGCAGCGTAATACAGGATAACTATGGCTACACCTTC
CDR3aa: CASSVIQDNYGYTF

abundance: NA
v_gene: TRBV9
d_gene: TRBD1
j_gene: TRBJ1-1
CDR3nt: TGTGCCAGCAGCGTAAAACGACAGGGAACGGCTTTCTTT
CDR3aa: CASSVKRQGTAFF

abundance: many
v_gene: TRBV7-9
d_gene: TRBD2
j_gene: TRBJ2-2
CDR3nt: TGTGCCAGCAGCTTAGGCGGTACTAGCGGGGGCCTCCACACCGGGGAGCTGTTTTTT
CDR3aa: CASSLGGTSGGLHTGELFF

abundance: many
v_gene: TRBV5-4
d_gene: NA
j_gene: TRBJ2-3
CDR3nt: TGTGCCAGCAGCTTGGGCCGGGCGACAGATACGCAGTATTTT
CDR3aa: CASSLGRATDTQYF

abundance: few
v_gene: TRBV5-1
d_gene: TRBD1
j_gene: TRBJ2-7
CDR3nt: TGCGCCGCCAGCAGCTCGACAGGGGGGTTGTACGAGCAGTACTTC
CDR3aa: CAASSSTGGLYEQYF

abundance: many
v_gene: TRBV25-1
d_gene: TRBD1
j_gene: TRBJ2-5
CDR3nt: TGTGCCAGCAGTGACCCGACAGGGGGGATCGAGACCCAGTACTTC
CDR3aa: CASSDPTGGIETQYF

abundance: NA
v_gene: TRBV9
d_gene: NA
j_gene: TRBJ2-7
CDR3nt: NA
CDR3aa: CASSIYLCSVEDHGPGDEQYF

abundance: medium-sized
v_gene: TRBV2
d_gene: TRBD2
j_gene: TRBJ2-1
CDR3nt: TGTGCCAGCAGTGAACCCATCGGACTAGCGATGAGCTCCTACAATGAGCAGTTCTTC
CDR3aa: CASSEPIGLAMSSYNEQFF

abundance: few
v_gene: TRBV20-1
d_gene: TRBD1
j_gene: TRBJ2-1
CDR3nt: TGCAGTGCTTGGGACAGGGGGCAGTTTCTAGCCGTCGGTGAGCAGTTCTTC
CDR3aa: CSAWDRGQFLAVGEQFF

abundance: many
v_gene: TRBV29-1
d_gene: TRBD2
j_gene: TRBJ2-1
CDR3nt: TGCAGCGTTGTGGGGGGGGCTAGCGGGAGTTACAATGAGCAGTTCTTC
CDR3aa: CSVVGGASGSYNEQFF

abundance: few
v_gene: TRBV23-1
d_gene: NA
j_gene: TRBJ2-7
CDR3nt: TGCGCCAGCAGTCAGGGGGCGAGGTTCTACGAGCAGTACTTC
CDR3aa: CASSQGARFYEQYF

abundance: NA
v_gene: TRBV28
d_gene: TRBD1
j_gene: TRBJ1-1
CDR3nt: TGTGCCAGCAGGGTGACAGGGAGGGCCACTGAAGCTTTCTTT
CDR3aa: CASRVTGRATEAFF

abundance: many
v_gene: TRBV7-9
d_gene: TRBD1
j_gene: TRBJ1-4
CDR3nt: TGTGCCAGCAGCTTCCAGACAGGGAATGAAAAACTGTTTTTT
CDR3aa: CASSFQTGNEKLFF

abundance: NA
v_gene: TRBV24-1
d_gene: TRBD2
j_gene: TRBJ2-1
CDR3nt: TGTGCCACCAGTGACTCACGGGCGGGGACTAGCGGGGGCCGCTACAATGAGCAGTTCTTC
CDR3aa: CATSDSRAGTSGGRYNEQFF

abundance: medium-sized
v_gene: TRBV9
d_gene: NA
j_gene: TRBJ2-5
CDR3nt: TGTGCCAGCAGCGCGGGGACGGTACAAGAGACCCAGTACTTC
CDR3aa: CASSAGTVQETQYF

abundance: many
v_gene: TRBV14
d_gene: NA
j_gene: TRBJ2-2
CDR3nt: TGTGCCAGCAGCCAAGGCGGGGATTACACCGGGGAGCTGTTTTTT
CDR3aa: CASSQGGDYTGELFF

abundance: once
v_gene: TRBV5-6
d_gene: NA
j_gene: TRBJ2-2
CDR3nt: TGTGCCAGCAGCCGGACTGACGCGAACACCGGGGAGCTGTTTTTT
CDR3aa: CASSRTDANTGELFF

abundance: NA
v_gene: TRBV20-1
d_gene: TRBD2
j_gene: TRBJ2-1
CDR3nt: TGCAGTGTTGACACGACTAGCGACAATGAGCAGTTCTTC
CDR3aa: CSVDTTSDNEQFF

abundance: NA
v_gene: TRBV3-1
d_gene: TRBD2
j_gene: TRBJ2-1
CDR3nt: TGTGCCAGCAGCCTTCCGTGGTTAGCGGGAGCCTACAATGAGCAGTTCTTC
CDR3aa: CASSLPWLAGAYNEQFF

abundance: NA
v_gene: TRBV5-4
d_gene: TRBD2
j_gene: TRBJ2-2
CDR3nt: TGTGCCAGCAGTCCCGCTAGCGGGAGGCCGAACACCGGGGAGCTGTTTTTT
CDR3aa: CASSPASGRPNTGELFF

abundance: NA
v_gene: TRBV5-1
d_gene: TRBD1
j_gene: TRBJ2-7
CDR3nt: TGCGCCAGCAGCCCCGGGACAGGGGCGATTTCCTACGAGCAGTACTTC
CDR3aa: CASSPGTGAISYEQYF

abundance: NA
v_gene: TRBV11-2
d_gene: NA
j_gene: TRBJ2-3
CDR3nt: TGTGCCAGCAGTCATCCGCCACGAGATACGCAGTATTTT
CDR3aa: CASSHPPRDTQYF

abundance: NA
v_gene: TRBV7-3
d_gene: TRBD2
j_gene: TRBJ2-3
CDR3nt: TGTGCCAGCAGTGAGCGGGAGGGCGGATACACAGATACGCAGTATTTT
CDR3aa: CASSEREGGYTDTQYF

abundance: few
v_gene: TRBV4-2
d_gene: TRBD2
j_gene: TRBJ2-3
CDR3nt: TGTGCCAGCAGCCAAGCTAGCGGGGGCACAGATACGCAGTATTTT
CDR3aa: CASSQASGGTDTQYF

abundance: NA
v_gene: TRBV5-1
d_gene: NA
j_gene: TRBJ1-1
CDR3nt: TGCGCCAGCAGCTTGAGGGTATTTGACACTGAAGCTTTCTTT
CDR3aa: CASSLRVFDTEAFF

abundance: NA
v_gene: TRBV24-1
d_gene: NA
j_gene: TRBJ1-3
CDR3nt: TGTGCCACCAGTCCGGGGGCTGGAAACACCATATATTTT
CDR3aa: CATSPGAGNTIYF

abundance: many
v_gene: TRBV11-2
d_gene: NA
j_gene: TRBJ2-7
CDR3nt: TGTGCCAGCAGCTCGGGCAGGGACCTGCCCGAGCAGTACTTC
CDR3aa: CASSSGRDLPEQYF

abundance: medium-sized
v_gene: TRBV7-2
d_gene: NA
j_gene: TRBJ2-1
CDR3nt: TGTGCCAGCAGCCGGGGAGGTATCCTCAATGAGCAGTTCTTC
CDR3aa: CASSRGGILNEQFF

abundance: NA
v_gene: TRBV2
d_gene: TRBD2
j_gene: TRBJ2-1
CDR3nt: TGTGCCAGCAGTCTGCGACTAGCGGGGGGAAACAATGAGCAGTTCTTC
CDR3aa: CASSLRLAGGNNEQFF

abundance: once
v_gene: TRBV18
d_gene: TRBD2
j_gene: TRBJ2-3
CDR3nt: TGTGCCAGCTCACCACCGTCGAGCGGGGGGGCTAAGAATACGCAGTATTTT
CDR3aa: CASSPPSSGGAKNTQYF

abundance: few
v_gene: TRBV28
d_gene: TRBD1
j_gene: TRBJ1-5
CDR3nt: TGTGCCAGCAGTTCGGGACAGGGGTCATGGGGACAGCCCCAGCATTTT
CDR3aa: CASSSGQGSWGQPQHF

abundance: few
v_gene: TRBV12-3/TRBV12-4
d_gene: TRBD1
j_gene: TRBJ2-2
CDR3nt: TGTGCCAGCGGGGACAGGGGGCAGGCCGGGGAGCTGTTTTTT
CDR3aa: CASGDRGQAGELFF

abundance: NA
v_gene: TRBV6-2/TRBV6-3
d_gene: NA
j_gene: TRBJ1-4
CDR3nt: TGTGCCAGCAGTCAACCGGGAGCTAATGAAAAACTGTTTTTT
CDR3aa: CASSQPGANEKLFF

abundance: NA
v_gene: TRBV11-1
d_gene: NA
j_gene: TRBJ2-2
CDR3nt: TGTGCCAGCAGCTTAGCTTCGGGCGGGGAGCTGTTTTTT
CDR3aa: CASSLASGGELFF

abundance: NA
v_gene: TRBV29-1
d_gene: NA
j_gene: TRBJ2-7
CDR3nt: TGCAGCGTTCGTGCAGGAACCTACGAGCAGTACTTC
CDR3aa: CSVRAGTYEQYF

abundance: few
v_gene: TRBV18
d_gene: TRBD1
j_gene: TRBJ2-7
CDR3nt: TGTGCCAGCTCACCATGGGACAGGGTATACGAGCAGTACTTC
CDR3aa: CASSPWDRVYEQYF

abundance: NA
v_gene: TRBV6-5
d_gene: NA
j_gene: TRBJ1-3
CDR3nt: TGTGCCAGCAGTTCGTTGGCGGGGGTCAGCTCTGGAAACACCATATATTTT
CDR3aa: CASSSLAGVSSGNTIYF

abundance: once
v_gene: TRBV7-8
d_gene: NA
j_gene: TRBJ2-2
CDR3nt: TGTGCCAGCAGCTTAGGAGGGGGGTACACCGGGGAGCTGTTTTTT
CDR3aa: CASSLGGGYTGELFF

abundance: many
v_gene: TRBV28
d_gene: NA
j_gene: TRBJ1-5
CDR3nt: TGTGCCAGCAGTACCCGACAGGAGATCTATCAGCCCCAGCATTTT
CDR3aa: CASSTRQEIYQPQHF

abundance: medium-sized
v_gene: TRBV12-3/TRBV12-4
d_gene: NA
j_gene: TRBJ2-6
CDR3nt: TGTGCCAGCAGTTATACTGGGGCCAACGTCCTGACTTTC
CDR3aa: CASSYTGANVLTF

abundance: many
v_gene: TRBV20-1
d_gene: TRBD2
j_gene: TRBJ2-3
CDR3nt: TGCAGTGTCATAGCGGGGGGGCCGAGCTCAGATACGCAGTATTTT
CDR3aa: CSVIAGGPSSDTQYF

abundance: NA
v_gene: TRBV12-3/TRBV12-4
d_gene: NA
j_gene: TRBJ1-3
CDR3nt: TGTGCCAGCAGTACATTCGGTGGAAACACCATATATTTT
CDR3aa: CASSTFGGNTIYF

abundance: once
v_gene: TRBV20-1
d_gene: TRBD1
j_gene: TRBJ1-4
CDR3nt: TGCAGTGCTCCGACCGGGACAGGGAATGAAAAACTGTTTTTT
CDR3aa: CSAPTGTGNEKLFF